A selection of T cell receptor beta chains follows, all from one sample in a study of control samples from healthy donors and cancer patients. This table comes from immunoSEQ multiplex PCR, and its TCRdb copy is limited to in-frame clones, with some not included. The data contain roughly 92,000 clones, approximately 88% of them singletons. Sequencing was performed on blood. The source is a woman aged 55-70 years in good health. Both conserved end residues are part of each CDR3. A D gene is named only where the DNA matches it firmly. Rows may omit the clone size; those that give it use once, few, many or a size class.

clone size: NA
V gene: TRBV6-5
J gene: TRBJ1-2
D gene: NA
CDR3 protein: CASSSWGGGRYGYTF
CDR3 DNA: TGTGCCAGCAGCTCCTGGGGGGGCGGGAGGTATGGCTACACCTTC

clone size: NA
V gene: TRBV5-6
J gene: TRBJ1-2
D gene: NA
CDR3 protein: CASSETVGAEYGYTF
CDR3 DNA: TGTGCCAGCAGCGAAACCGTGGGGGCTGAATATGGCTACACCTTC

clone size: NA
V gene: TRBV7-2
J gene: TRBJ1-6
D gene: TRBD1
CDR3 protein: CASGYRGLESPLHF
CDR3 DNA: TGTGCCAGCGGGTACAGGGGGCTAGAGTCACCCCTCCACTTT

clone size: few
V gene: TRBV30
J gene: TRBJ1-1
D gene: NA
CDR3 protein: CAWSDGGHTEAFF
CDR3 DNA: TGTGCCTGGAGTGACGGGGGCCACACTGAAGCTTTCTTT

clone size: NA
V gene: TRBV14
J gene: TRBJ2-4
D gene: TRBD1
CDR3 protein: CASSRDGTGKNIQYF
CDR3 DNA: TGTGCCAGCAGCCGGGACGGGACAGGGAAAAACATTCAGTACTTC

clone size: once
V gene: TRBV3-1/TRBV3-2
J gene: TRBJ2-3
D gene: NA
CDR3 protein: CASSQRSADTQYF
CDR3 DNA: TGTGCCAGCAGCCAAAGGAGCGCAGATACGCAGTATTTT

clone size: NA
V gene: TRBV15
J gene: TRBJ1-1
D gene: NA
CDR3 protein: CATSRDRGVDTEAFF
CDR3 DNA: TGTGCCACCAGCAGAGATCGGGGAGTAGACACTGAAGCTTTCTTT

clone size: medium-sized
V gene: TRBV2
J gene: TRBJ2-7
D gene: NA
CDR3 protein: CASSVVGGSYEQYF
CDR3 DNA: TGTGCCAGCAGTGTCGTGGGGGGCTCCTACGAGCAGTACTTC

clone size: once
V gene: TRBV7-4
J gene: TRBJ2-4
D gene: NA
CDR3 protein: CASRLYPGSGLTGAKNIQYF
CDR3 DNA: TGTGCCAGCAGGCTCTATCCCGGCAGCGGGTTAACAGGGGCCAAAAACATTCAGTACTTC

clone size: NA
V gene: TRBV7-9
J gene: TRBJ1-5
D gene: NA
CDR3 protein: CASGGPNQPQHF
CDR3 DNA: TGTGCCAGCGGCGGACCCAATCAGCCCCAGCATTTT

clone size: NA
V gene: TRBV7-7
J gene: TRBJ1-3
D gene: NA
CDR3 protein: CASSQTGEGTIYF
CDR3 DNA: TGTGCCAGCAGCCAAACGGGAGAAGGGACCATATATTTT

clone size: NA
V gene: TRBV5-1
J gene: TRBJ1-2
D gene: NA
CDR3 protein: CASSLAVDYGYTF
CDR3 DNA: TGCGCCAGCAGCTTGGCGGTAGACTATGGCTACACCTTC

clone size: NA
V gene: TRBV24-1
J gene: TRBJ1-6
D gene: NA
CDR3 protein: CATKGGPYNSPLHF
CDR3 DNA: TGTGCCACCAAGGGAGGGCCCTATAATTCACCCCTCCACTTT

clone size: NA
V gene: TRBV28
J gene: TRBJ2-3
D gene: TRBD2
CDR3 protein: CASLVAGGYGTQYF
CDR3 DNA: TGTGCCAGCTTGGTAGCGGGAGGTTACGGTACGCAGTATTTT

clone size: once
V gene: TRBV5-1
J gene: TRBJ1-6
D gene: NA
CDR3 protein: CASSLGQPNSPLHF
CDR3 DNA: TGCGCCAGCAGCTTGGGGCAGCCGAATTCACCCCTCCACTTT

clone size: NA
V gene: TRBV5-8
J gene: TRBJ1-2
D gene: NA
CDR3 protein: CASSLLPAYGYTF
CDR3 DNA: TGTGCCAGCAGCTTACTCCCAGCCTATGGCTACACCTTC

clone size: NA
V gene: TRBV7-3
J gene: TRBJ1-1
D gene: TRBD1
CDR3 protein: CASSSDRGRGEAFF
CDR3 DNA: TGTGCCAGCAGCTCGGACAGGGGGAGAGGTGAAGCTTTCTTT

clone size: once
V gene: TRBV27
J gene: TRBJ1-1
D gene: TRBD1
CDR3 protein: CASSLTGGYTEAFF
CDR3 DNA: TGTGCCAGCAGTTTAACAGGGGGGTACACTGAAGCTTTCTTT

clone size: NA
V gene: TRBV7-8
J gene: TRBJ2-1
D gene: NA
CDR3 protein: CASTPGVMAGSYNEQFF
CDR3 DNA: TGTGCCAGCACCCCTGGCGTAATGGCGGGCTCCTACAATGAGCAGTTCTTC

clone size: NA
V gene: TRBV28
J gene: TRBJ1-6
D gene: TRBD1
CDR3 protein: CASSPPRQGAHSPLHF
CDR3 DNA: TGTGCCAGCAGTCCCCCAAGGCAGGGGGCGCATTCACCCCTCCACTTT

clone size: NA
V gene: TRBV3-1/TRBV3-2
J gene: TRBJ2-1
D gene: NA
CDR3 protein: CASSQAAGLLSGTTSSYNEQFF
CDR3 DNA: TGTGCCAGCAGCCAAGCCGCCGGTTTGCTCTCCGGGACAACCAGCTCCTACAATGAGCAGTTCTTC

clone size: NA
V gene: TRBV2
J gene: TRBJ2-7
D gene: NA
CDR3 protein: CASSDLSESYEQYF
CDR3 DNA: TGTGCCAGCAGTGATTTATCGGAATCATACGAGCAGTACTTC

clone size: few
V gene: TRBV19
J gene: TRBJ1-2
D gene: NA
CDR3 protein: CASSWDNYNYGYTF
CDR3 DNA: TGTGCCAGTAGCTGGGACAACTATAACTATGGCTACACCTTC

clone size: NA
V gene: TRBV10-3
J gene: TRBJ2-1
D gene: NA
CDR3 protein: CATVLGGDKVQQFF
CDR3 DNA: TGTGCCACCGTCCTTGGAGGGGACAAAGTCCAGCAGTTCTTC

clone size: NA
V gene: TRBV28
J gene: TRBJ2-1
D gene: TRBD2
CDR3 protein: CASSQWTSGRSNEQFF
CDR3 DNA: TGTGCCAGCAGCCAATGGACTAGCGGGAGGAGCAATGAGCAGTTCTTC

clone size: NA
V gene: TRBV7-9
J gene: TRBJ1-1
D gene: TRBD1
CDR3 protein: CASSLIGQGNTEAFF
CDR3 DNA: TGTGCCAGCAGCTTAATTGGACAGGGGAACACTGAAGCTTTCTTT

clone size: NA
V gene: TRBV11-3
J gene: TRBJ2-7
D gene: TRBD1
CDR3 protein: CASRPGQLCHEQYF
CDR3 DNA: TGTGCCAGCAGACCGGGACAGCTTTGTCACGAGCAGTACTTC

clone size: NA
V gene: TRBV18
J gene: TRBJ2-7
D gene: NA
CDR3 protein: CASSPPRTPYEQYF
CDR3 DNA: TGTGCCAGCTCACCACCAAGGACTCCCTACGAGCAGTACTTC

clone size: NA
V gene: TRBV2
J gene: TRBJ1-4
D gene: NA
CDR3 protein: CASSDGSRATNEKLFF
CDR3 DNA: TGTGCCAGCAGTGACGGATCGCGTGCAACTAATGAAAAACTGTTTTTT

clone size: NA
V gene: TRBV5-4
J gene: TRBJ2-7
D gene: TRBD2
CDR3 protein: CASSLGGGLAGGPYEQYF
CDR3 DNA: TGTGCCAGCAGCTTGGGAGGTGGGCTAGCGGGAGGGCCCTACGAGCAGTACTTC

clone size: NA
V gene: TRBV5-1
J gene: TRBJ1-1
D gene: NA
CDR3 protein: CASSPGTRNTEAFF
CDR3 DNA: TGCGCCAGCAGCCCTGGGACCCGGAACACTGAAGCTTTCTTT

clone size: many
V gene: TRBV28
J gene: TRBJ2-1
D gene: TRBD2
CDR3 protein: CASRPYLAAFYNEQFF
CDR3 DNA: TGTGCCAGCAGACCCTACCTAGCGGCGTTTTACAATGAGCAGTTCTTC

clone size: NA
V gene: TRBV29-1
J gene: TRBJ1-1
D gene: TRBD1
CDR3 protein: CSVRQGGMNTEAFF
CDR3 DNA: TGCAGCGTACGACAGGGGGGGATGAACACTGAAGCTTTCTTT

clone size: NA
V gene: TRBV19
J gene: TRBJ1-5
D gene: NA
CDR3 protein: CASSYGRASNQPQHF
CDR3 DNA: TGTGCCAGTAGTTACGGCAGAGCAAGCAATCAGCCCCAGCATTTT

clone size: once
V gene: TRBV2
J gene: TRBJ1-1
D gene: NA
CDR3 protein: CASQPRRQAGRFEAFF
CDR3 DNA: TGTGCCAGCCAACCTAGACGACAGGCCGGGCGGTTTGAAGCTTTCTTT